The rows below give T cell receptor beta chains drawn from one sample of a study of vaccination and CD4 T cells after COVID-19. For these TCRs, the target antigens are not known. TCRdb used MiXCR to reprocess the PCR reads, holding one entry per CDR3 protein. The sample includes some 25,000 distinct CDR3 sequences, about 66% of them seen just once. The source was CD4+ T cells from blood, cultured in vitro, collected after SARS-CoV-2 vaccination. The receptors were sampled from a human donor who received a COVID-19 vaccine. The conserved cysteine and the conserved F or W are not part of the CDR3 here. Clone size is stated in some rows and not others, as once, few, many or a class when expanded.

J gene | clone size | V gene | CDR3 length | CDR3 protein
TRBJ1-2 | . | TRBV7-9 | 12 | ASSFAGSNYGYT
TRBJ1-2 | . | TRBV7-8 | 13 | ASSLSLRGRYGYT
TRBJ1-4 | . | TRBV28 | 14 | ASSLWGAETNEKLF
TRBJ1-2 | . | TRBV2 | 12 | ASIRTGGTYGYT
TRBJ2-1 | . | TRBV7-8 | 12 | ASSLGARIYEQF
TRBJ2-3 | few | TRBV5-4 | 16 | ASSLAGASGGSGDTQY
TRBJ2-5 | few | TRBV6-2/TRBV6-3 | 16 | ASSSGTSGDTTQETQY
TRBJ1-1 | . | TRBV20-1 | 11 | SAMLVRGTEAF
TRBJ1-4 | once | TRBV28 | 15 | ASRKTGVSRPNEKLF
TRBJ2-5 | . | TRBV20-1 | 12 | SAESGGGEETQY
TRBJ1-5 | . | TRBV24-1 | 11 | ATSDRESQPQH
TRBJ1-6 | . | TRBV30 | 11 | AWQGTGQRPLH
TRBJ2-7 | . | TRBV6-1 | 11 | ASGPGSSYEQY
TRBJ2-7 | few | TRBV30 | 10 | AWNGGVAEQY
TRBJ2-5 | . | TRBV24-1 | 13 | ATSDPGTGQETQY
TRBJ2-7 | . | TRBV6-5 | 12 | ASSYSPESSEQY
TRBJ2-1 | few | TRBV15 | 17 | ATSRDPAPGGGPYNEQF
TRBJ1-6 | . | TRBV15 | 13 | ATGTGGMDNSPLH
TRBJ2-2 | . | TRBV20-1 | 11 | SARSGIAGELF
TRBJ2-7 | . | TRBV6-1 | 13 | ASSEYKGSSHEQY
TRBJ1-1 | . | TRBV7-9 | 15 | ASSFLASYVLNTEAF
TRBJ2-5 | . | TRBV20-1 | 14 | SAREGRETAKETQY
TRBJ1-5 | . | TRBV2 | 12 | ASRVQGTAQPQH
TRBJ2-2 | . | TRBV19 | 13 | ASSEAGGHTGELF
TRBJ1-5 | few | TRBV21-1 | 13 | ASLTGVFSNQPQH
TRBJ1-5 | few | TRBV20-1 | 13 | SAREPGGGGQPQH